This passage covers 17 T cell receptor beta chains from one sample sequenced in a study of long-term antiretroviral therapy in people with HIV. It was version v3.0 of the immunoSEQ assay that was run at survey level. Sequencing was performed with immunoSEQ multiplex PCR; in TCRdb, only in-frame clones are kept and a portion is missing. Among around 30,000 clones listed, 85% were seen once. The sample was unsorted PBMCs, taken 2.3 years after starting antiretroviral therapy. These receptors were obtained from a man in his forties with HIV.

V and J are TRBV11-2 and TRBJ2-7; 10 bases are shared with TRBD1. The CDR3 has 17 residues. Germline trimming cut 5 bases from V and 4 bases from J; bases unmatched to any gene: 14. From germline, CDR1 is SGHAT and CDR2 FQNNGV. As DNA, the CDR3 is TGTGCCAGCAGCCCATCATCCGACAGGGGGCTTTTTTACGAGCAGTACTTC. This sequence encodes CASSPSSDRGLFYEQYF.

J is TRBJ2-7 and V is TRBV7-9; 7 bases are shared with TRBD1. After removal of 1 base from V and 2 bases from J, the junction contained 5 bases not matched to a gene. CDR1 SEHNR and CDR2 FQNEAQ come from the germline V gene (reference sequence). The CDR3 extends over 15 amino acids. Here the CDR3 DNA reads TGTGCCAGCAGCTTAGTGGGCAGGGGGACCTACGAGCAGTACTTC. This encodes CASSLVGRGTYEQYF.

V gene TRBV5-6 combines with J gene TRBJ2-7, with D possibly TRBD1 on 6 matching bases. V was trimmed by 4 bases and J by 6 bases, leaving 20 bases between them. CDR3 length equals 15 residues. CDR1 and CDR2 (germline): SGHDT, YYEEEE. CDR3 DNA: TGTGCCAGCAGCCCTAGGTGGGACAAAGTTGGCGAGCAGTACTTC. This translates into CASSPRWDKVGEQYF.

This sequence joins TRBV5-1 and TRBJ2-1, with 8 bases identical to TRBD2. This CDR3 comprises 17 residues. The germline gives CDR1 SGHRS, CDR2 YFSETQ. V shed 2 bases, J shed 0 bases, and the junction held 7 bases outside the gene matches. CDR3 nucleotides: TGCGCCAGCAGCTTTACAATAGCGGGAACCTCCTACAATGAGCAGTTCTTC. Translated, it gives CASSFTIAGTSYNEQFF.

The chain combines TRBV7-9 with TRBJ2-5; D is tentatively TRBD1 or TRBD2 (5 bases each). V lost 5 bases and J lost 4, with 17 bases in between. The length of the CDR3 is 15 residues. Per the germline V gene, CDR1 is SEHNR and CDR2 is FQNEAQ (reference sequence). The CDR3 sequence is CASSDRDPITETQYF. The CDR3 coding sequence is TGTGCCAGCAGCGACCGGGACCCTATTACAGAGACCCAGTACTTC.

V usage is TRBV9 and J usage is TRBJ2-1, with 7 bases fitting TRBD1. CDR1 is SGDLS and CDR2 is YYNGEE in the germline V gene. The ends lost 0 bases at V and 8 bases at J; junction bases unmatched: 2. CDR3 length: 13 amino acids. The CDR3 region is CASSVDRGDEQFF. In DNA form, the CDR3 reads TGTGCCAGCAGCGTAGACAGGGGCGATGAGCAGTTCTTC.

The CDR3: CASSDNSYEQYF. CDR3 nucleotides: TGTGCCAGTAGTGACAATTCCTACGAGCAGTACTTC. This chain links TRBV19 with TRBJ2-7, with no clear D. Per the germline V gene, CDR1 is LNHDA and CDR2 is SQIVND (reference sequence). The CDR3 has 12 residues. V lost 5 bases to trimming and J lost 1 base, with 6 bases between them. Together with reference TRBV19 and TRBJ2-7, the CDR3 gives the full variable domain: DGGITQSPKYLFRKEGQNVTLSCEQNLNHDAMYWYRQDPGQGLRLIYYSQIVNDFQKGDIAEGYSVSREKKESFPLTVTSAQKNPTAFYLCASSDNSYEQYFGPGTRLTVT.

This chain joins TRBV5-1 and TRBJ2-1; D is undetermined. V was shortened by 1 base and J by 8 bases, with 7 bases between the two germline ends. The CDR3 has 12 residues. Looked up from germline, CDR1 is SGHRS and CDR2 is YFSETQ. The CDR3 sequence is CASSLSADEQFF. The CDR3 DNA reads TGCGCCAGCAGCTTGTCAGCCGATGAGCAGTTCTTC.

V and J are TRBV11-2 and TRBJ2-6; D is uncertain. Deletions cut 0 bases from V and 6 bases from J, with 12 bases between. Germline loops: CDR1 SGHAT, CDR2 FQNNGV. This CDR3 is 16 amino acids long. The CDR3 coding sequence is TGTGCCAGCAGCTTAGATTTTGTTTTATTGGCCAACGTCCTGACTTTC. Translation: CASSLDFVLLANVLTF. Full variable domain (rest looked up from reference TRBV11-2 and TRBJ2-6): EAGVAQSPRYKIIEKRQSVAFWCNPISGHATLYWYQQILGQGPKLLIQFQNNGVVDDSQLPKDRFSAERLKGVDSTLKIQPAKLEDSAVYLCASSLDFVLLANVLTFGAGSRLTVL.

The chain recombines TRBV19 with TRBJ1-4, with D maybe TRBD1 (5 bases). Germline CDR1 LNHDA, CDR2 SQIVND (reference sequence). This CDR3 is 13 amino acids long. The germline V and J ends were trimmed by 6 bases and 1 base, with 6 bases remaining between them. CDR3 sequence: CASRRGTNEKLFF. CDR3 DNA: TGTGCCAGTAGAAGGGGAACTAATGAAAAACTGTTTTTT. Complete variable domain (other parts from reference TRBV19 and TRBJ1-4): DGGITQSPKYLFRKEGQNVTLSCEQNLNHDAMYWYRQDPGQGLRLIYYSQIVNDFQKGDIAEGYSVSREKKESFPLTVTSAQKNPTAFYLCASRRGTNEKLFFGSGTQLSVL.

The chain has TRBV11-2 and TRBJ1-6, with 7 bases identical to TRBD1. V lost 1 base, J lost 7 bases, and 4 bases stayed unmatched. Per the germline V gene, CDR1 is SGHAT and CDR2 is FQNNGV. The CDR3 contains 15 residues. Here the CDR3 reads CASSLVVQGNSPLHF. CDR3 nucleotide sequence: TGTGCCAGCAGCTTAGTTGTACAGGGGAATTCACCCCTCCACTTT.

The chain employs TRBV7-8 and TRBJ2-3, with D possibly called TRBD1 or TRBD2 (5 bases each). Looked up from germline, CDR1 is SGHVS and CDR2 is FQNEAQ. CDR3 length: 15 amino acids. With 1 base removed from V and 2 bases from J, the gap between germline ends came to 10 bases. The CDR3 loop is CASSLGGTPTDTQYF. The CDR3 nucleotides are TGTGCCAGCAGCTTAGGAGGGACCCCCACAGATACGCAGTATTTT.

Of note for this clone: One end of the junction fails to match germline, which may point to a read error. The V gene is TRBV29-1, the J gene TRBJ2-7, with D possibly TRBD1 on 5 matching bases. This CDR3 spans 11 amino acids. Germline V lookup: CDR1 SQVTM, CDR2 ANQGSEA. The CDR3 loop reads CSVEGDYEQYF. The CDR3 DNA is TGCAGCGTCGAAGGGGACTACGAGCAGTACTTC.

This chain joins TRBV6-5 and TRBJ1-1; D ambiguous. V shed 2 bases and J shed 3 bases, with 7 bases lying between them. The CDR3 has 13 amino acids. CDR1 is MNHEY, CDR2 SVGAGI, per germline. CDR3 amino acids: CASSYGQYTEAFF. Written as DNA, the CDR3 is TGTGCCAGCAGTTACGGGCAATACACTGAAGCTTTCTTT.

The chain links TRBV18 to TRBJ1-6; D not resolved. Trimming shortened V by 4 bases and J by 9 bases, and 16 bases separated the two germline ends. Per germline, CDR1 KGHSH and CDR2 LQKENI. This CDR3 has 15 residues. The CDR3 nucleotides are TGTGCCAGCTCACTTAGCGGGAGTCTGGGTTCACCCCTCCACTTT. Protein product: CASSLSGSLGSPLHF.

The chain has TRBV5-8 and TRBJ1-1; the D gene is possibly TRBD1 (6 bases). Trimming took 3 bases from V and 4 from J, leaving 19 bases between them. This CDR3 spans 16 amino acids. Germline CDR1 and CDR2: SGHTS and YDEGEE. The CDR3 nucleotides read TGTGCCAGCAGCTATGACGAGGGGGGCGGTAGCACTGAAGCTTTCTTT. Encoded protein: CASSYDEGGGSTEAFF.

This clone has only one observation. The J gene is TRBJ2-1, the V gene TRBV10-3; no clear D. Germline-derived CDR1 and CDR2 are ENHRY and SYGVKD. This CDR3 is 15 amino acids long. The germline V and J ends were trimmed by 2 bases and 7 bases, with 15 bases remaining between them. CDR3 in amino acids: CAISETNHGLNEQFF. The CDR3 coding sequence is TGTGCCATCAGTGAGACTAACCATGGTCTTAATGAGCAGTTCTTC.